The clone carrying this T cell receptor (beta chain) was counted at least ten times. The target antigen is unknown. The source of the sample is a study of T cells in Graves' hyperthyroidism and ophthalmopathy. Study-level information: Peripheral blood was drawn at first diagnosis, prior to all treatment. Study-wide results and caveats: Most thyroid-expanded clonotypes above 0.001 were also found in blood.

Amplification targeted TCR beta CDR3 regions from RNA transcripts. A first-round RT-PCR of the TCR CDR3 used the HTBI primer set. TCRdb fed the multiplex PCR reads into MiXCR, producing one record per CDR3 protein. Counted here are around 340,000 distinct CDR3 sequences, less than 20% occurring once; the ten biggest clones make up 15% to 18%. Germline assignment: CDR1 DFQATT and CDR2 SNEGSKA (reference sequence). The CDR3 covers 12 residues. Trimming cost V 5 bases and J 8 bases, with 15 bases left between them. The sequenced material came from blood. The V and J genes are TRBV20-1 and TRBJ1-1; D not resolved. This receptor was taken from a woman aged 40 to 50 with Graves' ophthalmopathy. CDR3 sequence: CSAPVGLLEAFF. DNA of the CDR3: TGCAGTGCTCCGGTGGGCCTTTTGGAAGCTTTCTTT.